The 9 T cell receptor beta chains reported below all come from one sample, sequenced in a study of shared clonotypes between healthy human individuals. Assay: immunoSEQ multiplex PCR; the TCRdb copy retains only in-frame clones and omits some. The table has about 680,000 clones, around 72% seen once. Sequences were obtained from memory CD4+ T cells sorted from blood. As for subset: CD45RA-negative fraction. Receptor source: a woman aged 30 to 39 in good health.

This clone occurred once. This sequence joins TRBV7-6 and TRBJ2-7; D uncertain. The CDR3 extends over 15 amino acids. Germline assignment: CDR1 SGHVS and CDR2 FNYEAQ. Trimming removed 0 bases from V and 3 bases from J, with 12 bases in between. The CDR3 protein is CASSLAPTTVYEQYF. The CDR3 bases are TGTGCCAGCAGCTTAGCGCCAACCACGGTCTACGAGCAGTACTTC. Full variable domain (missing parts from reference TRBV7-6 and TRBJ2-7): GAGVSQSPRYKVTKRGQDVALRCDPISGHVSLYWYRQALGQGPEFLTYFNYEAQQDKSGLPNDRFSAERPEGSISTLTIQRTEQRDSAMYRCASSLAPTTVYEQYFGPGTRLTVT.

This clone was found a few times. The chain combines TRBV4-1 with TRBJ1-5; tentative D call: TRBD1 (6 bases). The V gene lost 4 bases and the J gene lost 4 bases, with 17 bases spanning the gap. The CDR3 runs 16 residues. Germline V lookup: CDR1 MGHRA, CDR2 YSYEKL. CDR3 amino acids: CASSLQLSTGNQPQHF. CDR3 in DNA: TGCGCCAGCAGCCTGCAATTATCCACAGGGAATCAGCCCCAGCATTTT.

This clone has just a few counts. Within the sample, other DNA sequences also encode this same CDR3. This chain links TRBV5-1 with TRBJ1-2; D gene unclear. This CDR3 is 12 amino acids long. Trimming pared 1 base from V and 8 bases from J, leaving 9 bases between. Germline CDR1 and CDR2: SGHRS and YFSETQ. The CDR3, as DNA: TGCGCCAGCAGCTTGTCGGGAGACGGCTACACCTTC. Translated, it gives CASSLSGDGYTF.

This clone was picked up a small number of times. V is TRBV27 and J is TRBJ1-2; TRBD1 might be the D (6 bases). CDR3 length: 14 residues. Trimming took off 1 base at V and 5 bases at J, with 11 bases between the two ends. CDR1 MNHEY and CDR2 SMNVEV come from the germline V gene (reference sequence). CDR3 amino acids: CASSLFPDSYGYTF. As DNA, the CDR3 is TGTGCCAGCAGTTTATTCCCGGACAGTTATGGCTACACCTTC.

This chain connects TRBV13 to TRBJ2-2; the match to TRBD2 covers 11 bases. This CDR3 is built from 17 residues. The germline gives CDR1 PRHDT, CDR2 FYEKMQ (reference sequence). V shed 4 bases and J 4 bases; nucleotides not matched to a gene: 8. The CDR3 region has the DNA TGTGCCAGCAGCTCGATACTAGCGGGAGTCCGCACCGGGGAGCTGTTTTTT. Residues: CASSSILAGVRTGELFF.

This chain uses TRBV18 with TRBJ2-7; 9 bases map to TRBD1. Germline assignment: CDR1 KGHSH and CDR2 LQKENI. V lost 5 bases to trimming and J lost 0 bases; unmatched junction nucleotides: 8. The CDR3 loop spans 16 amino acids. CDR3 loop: CASSSSGTGRSYEQYF. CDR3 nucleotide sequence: TGTGCCAGCTCATCCTCTGGGACAGGGCGCTCCTACGAGCAGTACTTC.

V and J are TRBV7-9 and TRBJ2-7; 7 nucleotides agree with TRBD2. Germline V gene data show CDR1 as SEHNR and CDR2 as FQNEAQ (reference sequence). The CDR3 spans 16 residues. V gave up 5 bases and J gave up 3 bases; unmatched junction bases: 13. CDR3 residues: CASSTWGRAGDYEQYF. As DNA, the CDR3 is TGTGCCAGCAGCACTTGGGGGAGGGCTGGAGACTACGAGCAGTACTTC.

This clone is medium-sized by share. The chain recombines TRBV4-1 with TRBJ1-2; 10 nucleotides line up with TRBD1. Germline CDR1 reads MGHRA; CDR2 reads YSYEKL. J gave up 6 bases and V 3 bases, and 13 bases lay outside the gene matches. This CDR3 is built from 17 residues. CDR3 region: CASSHAGTGEGENGYTF. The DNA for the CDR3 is TGCGCCAGCAGCCATGCCGGGACAGGGGAAGGAGAGAATGGCTACACCTTC.

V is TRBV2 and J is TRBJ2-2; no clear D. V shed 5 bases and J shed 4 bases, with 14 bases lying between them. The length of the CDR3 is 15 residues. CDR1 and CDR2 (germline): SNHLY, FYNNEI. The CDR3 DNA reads TGTGCCAGCAGTTTGGTGGGTCGTGGCACCGGGGAGCTGTTTTTT. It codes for CASSLVGRGTGELFF.